The source of this T cell receptor (beta chain) is a study of cytomegalovirus exposure and HLA in healthy donors. Trimming pared 4 bases from V and 5 bases from J, leaving 11 bases between. Per germline, CDR1 MGHRA and CDR2 YSYEKL. The CDR3 extends over 13 amino acids. This clone was observed a handful of times. The validation cohort, a group of under 150 subjects, included the donors and was separate from the approximately 700-subject first cohort. The repertoire was sequenced with immunoSEQ multiplex PCR; TCRdb's copy has only in-frame clones and lacks some. The repertoire holds around 190,000 clones, 80% to 90% seen once, with 1% to 1.5% in the top ten.

This sequence joins TRBV4-1 and TRBJ1-1; D gene unclear. This TCR derives from a woman in her 30s in good health and CMV-seronegative. The specimen sequenced was PBMCs. CDR3: CASSPLGWTEAFF. The CDR3 region has the DNA TGCGCCAGCAGCCCCCTCGGGTGGACTGAAGCTTTCTTT.